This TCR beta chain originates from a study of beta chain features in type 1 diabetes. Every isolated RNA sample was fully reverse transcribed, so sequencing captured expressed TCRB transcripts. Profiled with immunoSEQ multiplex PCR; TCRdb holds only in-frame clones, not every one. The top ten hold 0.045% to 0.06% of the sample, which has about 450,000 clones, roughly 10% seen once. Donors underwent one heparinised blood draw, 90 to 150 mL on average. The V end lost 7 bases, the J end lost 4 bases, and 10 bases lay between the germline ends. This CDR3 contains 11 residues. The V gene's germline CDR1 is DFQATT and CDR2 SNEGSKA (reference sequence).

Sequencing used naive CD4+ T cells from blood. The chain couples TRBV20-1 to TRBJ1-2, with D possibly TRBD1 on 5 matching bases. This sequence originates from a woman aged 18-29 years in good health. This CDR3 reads CSVRATYGYTF. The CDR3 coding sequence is TGCAGTGTCAGGGCGACCTATGGCTACACCTTC.